This passage covers 30 T cell receptor beta chains from one sample sequenced in a study of blood T cell repertoires in COVID-19 (dated by TCRdb to about 2020). Libraries were prepared through the immunoSEQ multiplex PCR assay. Drawn from immuneACCESS, this table holds only the in-frame rearrangements with V and J called that TCRdb kept. Clones are partly lost; checked studies trace under half to an unresolved V gene and leave the rest unexplained. Present in this sample are roughly 330,000 clones, 89% of which were seen just once. Roughly 6.5% of the sample is held by the ten biggest clonotypes. Sequenced material: peripheral blood. The receptors stem from a man younger than 35 who had recovered from COVID-19.

The rearrangement links TRBV7-2 to TRBJ1-1; 7 bases agree with TRBD1. Germline V gives CDR1 SGHTA, CDR2 FQGNSA. J lost 1 base, V lost 7 bases, and 6 bases had no gene match. CDR3 length: 14 amino acids. The chain's CDR3 is CASTMTGTNTEAFF. Here the CDR3 DNA reads TGTGCCAGCACCATGACAGGGACGAACACTGAAGCTTTCTTT.

The rearrangement uses TRBV6-4 and TRBJ2-3; the match to TRBD2 covers 10 bases. Germline CDR1 MRHNA, CDR2 SNTAGT. The length of the CDR3 is 16 residues. J was trimmed by 4 bases and V by 3 bases; bases with no gene match: 7. The CDR3 loop is CASSETASGGADTQYF. The CDR3 DNA reads as TGTGCCAGCAGTGAGACGGCTAGCGGGGGCGCAGATACGCAGTATTTT.

The chain has TRBV11-2 and TRBJ2-7, with TRBD2 identical over 12 bases. Losses at the gene ends were 0 bases for V and 5 bases for J; bases not matched to a gene: 2. The CDR3 has 15 amino acids. CDR1 SGHAT and CDR2 FQNNGV come from the germline V gene. The CDR3 DNA follows: TGTGCCAGCAGCTTAGATTGGACTAGCGGGAACGAGCAGTACTTC. This sequence encodes CASSLDWTSGNEQYF.

This chain uses TRBV2 with TRBJ2-2, with D perhaps matching TRBD1 (5 bases). The V and J ends lost 1 base and 6 bases respectively, with 15 bases between them. Germline loops: CDR1 SNHLY, CDR2 FYNNEI. The CDR3 has 16 amino acids. The CDR3 here is CASSEVGQGVSGELFF. CDR3 nucleotide sequence: TGTGCCAGCAGTGAAGTGGGGCAAGGGGTGTCCGGGGAGCTGTTTTTT.

The rearrangement links TRBV6-1 to TRBJ2-7; D is undetermined. V lost 1 base to trimming and J lost 7 bases, with 11 bases between them. Per germline, CDR1 MNHNS and CDR2 SASEGT. The CDR3 sequence is 13 residues long. This CDR3 is CASSEDNVWEQYF. As DNA, the CDR3 is TGTGCCAGCAGTGAAGACAATGTATGGGAGCAGTACTTC.

The chain links TRBV19 to TRBJ2-7, with D possibly being TRBD2 (6 bases). The germline V gene has CDR1 LNHDA and CDR2 SQIVND (reference sequence). CDR3 length equals 18 residues. Trimming cost V 1 base and J 0 bases, with 19 bases left between them. In DNA, the CDR3 is TGTGCCAGTAGTATAGGGGACTCTACGCTACCTAGCTCCTACGAGCAGTACTTC. Amino acids: CASSIGDSTLPSSYEQYF.

This clone occurred a few times. V is TRBV12-3 or TRBV12-4 and J is TRBJ2-1; perhaps TRBD2 as D (5 bases). There are 12 residues in the CDR3. The germline V and J ends were trimmed by 5 bases and 10 bases, with 12 bases remaining between them. CDR3 nucleotide sequence: TGTGCCAGCAGTCCCAGACTAAGGGAGCAGTTCTTC. This encodes CASSPRLREQFF.

The chain links TRBV7-3 to TRBJ1-6; TRBD1 matches at 7 bases. Germline V CDR1 and CDR2: SGHTA, FQGTGA. This CDR3 comprises 14 residues. The V and J ends lost 5 bases and 6 bases, in that order; junction bases with no gene match: 4. The CDR3 region is CASSQGVSNSPLHF. The CDR3 DNA reads as TGTGCCAGCAGCCAGGGGGTTAGTAATTCACCCCTCCACTTT.

This clone showed up just once. The V gene is TRBV5-1, the J gene TRBJ2-1, with D maybe TRBD2 (5 bases). CDR1 is SGHRS and CDR2 is YFSETQ in the germline V gene. V lost 1 base to trimming and J lost 2 bases, with 10 bases between them. This CDR3 has 15 amino acids. DNA for the CDR3: TGCGCCAGCAGCTTGCTGGAGGTAGCCTACAATGAGCAGTTCTTC. Its translation: CASSLLEVAYNEQFF.

This clone was counted a few times. The genes are TRBV5-1 and TRBJ2-3; D is perhaps TRBD1 (5 bases). V lost 7 bases to trimming and J lost 2 bases, with 20 bases between them. Germline V gene sequence: CDR1 SGHRS, CDR2 YFSETQ. This CDR3 spans 16 amino acids. CDR3 loop: CASAPGIDQLTDTQYF. The CDR3 coding sequence is TGCGCCAGCGCACCAGGGATCGACCAACTCACAGATACGCAGTATTTT.

The chain is built from TRBV20-1 and TRBJ2-7, with D maybe TRBD2 (5 bases). The CDR3 covers 14 residues. Germline CDR1 is DFQATT and CDR2 is SNEGSKA (reference sequence). Between the trimmed V and J ends, which lost 3 bases and 1 base, there was a span of 13 bases. CDR3 residues: CSASLLAASYEQYF. CDR3 in DNA: TGCAGTGCTAGTTTGCTAGCAGCTTCCTACGAGCAGTACTTC.

The chain combines TRBV24-1 with TRBJ2-3; 7 nucleotides line up with TRBD1. The CDR3 loop spans 14 amino acids. The V and J ends lost 6 bases and 5 bases, in that order; junction bases with no gene match: 7. Germline CDR1 KGHDR, CDR2 SFDVKD. CDR3 DNA: TGTGCCACCAGTTCAGGGGGAGCACAAGATACGCAGTATTTT. It yields the protein CATSSGGAQDTQYF.

CDR3 sequence reads: CASSVATGTYGYTF. CDR3 bases: TGTGCCAGCAGCGTAGCTACAGGAACGTATGGCTACACCTTC. The J gene is TRBJ1-2, the V gene TRBV9; possible D gene TRBD1, 5 bases. Germline CDR1 SGDLS, CDR2 YYNGEE. The CDR3 covers 14 residues. V lost 0 bases and J lost 5, with 11 bases in between.

V gene TRBV2 combines with J gene TRBJ1-4; 8 bases fit TRBD1. CDR3 length: 13 residues. V trimming: 7 bases; J trimming: 7 bases; junction bases outside the gene matches: 5. Germline loops: CDR1 SNHLY, CDR2 FYNNEI. The CDR3 DNA sequence: TGTGCCAGCAAAGCGACAGGGGTTGAAAAACTGTTTTTT. Protein sequence: CASKATGVEKLFF.

The genes are TRBV14 and TRBJ2-7; unclear D gene. This CDR3 spans 11 amino acids. Germline V gene data show CDR1 as SGHDN and CDR2 as FVKESK. Trimming pared 4 bases from V and 4 bases from J, leaving 5 bases between. In DNA, the CDR3 is TGTGCCAGCAGCCGCCGGTACGAGCAGTACTTC. Protein: CASSRRYEQYF.

This rearrangement joins TRBV6-5 to TRBJ1-2; a possible D gene is TRBD1 (6 bases). The ends were cut back, 7 bases at V and 3 bases at J, with 12 bases in the middle. CDR1 and CDR2 from the germline V gene are MNHEY and SVGAGI. There are 13 residues in the CDR3. CDR3 coding DNA: TGTGCCAGCACCAGGGACAAAGACTATGGCTACACCTTC. Translating gives CASTRDKDYGYTF.

The chain links TRBV9 to TRBJ2-7, with 7 bases aligning to TRBD1. Trimming took 0 bases from V and 4 from J; bases not matched to a gene: 4. Germline V gene lookup returns CDR1 SGDLS and CDR2 YYNGEE. CDR3 length equals 14 residues. The CDR3 loop is CASSVEGQPYEQYF. CDR3 bases: TGTGCCAGCAGCGTAGAGGGACAGCCATACGAGCAGTACTTC.

The chain combines TRBV6-5 with TRBJ2-7, with TRBD2 matching over 9 bases. With V trimmed by 6 bases and J by 1 base, 4 bases remained unmatched. This CDR3 is 14 amino acids long. Germline V gene sequence: CDR1 MNHEY, CDR2 SVGAGI. The CDR3 DNA reads as TGTGCCAGCAGGAGACTAGCGGATTCCTACGAGCAGTACTTC. Translated, it gives CASRRLADSYEQYF.

A single count supports this clone. The V gene is TRBV5-1, the J gene TRBJ2-1, with unresolved D. V lost 4 bases to trimming and J lost 8 bases, with 16 bases between them. This CDR3 spans 14 amino acids. Germline V gives CDR1 SGHRS, CDR2 YFSETQ. For the CDR3, the DNA is TGCGCCAGCAGCCCCCCGGGTTTTGGTGATGAGCAGTTCTTC. This codes for CASSPPGFGDEQFF.

In DNA, the CDR3 is TGTGCCAGCAGCTTAGCCGGACAGGGGGCGGTCTATGGCTACACCTTC. This gives the protein CASSLAGQGAVYGYTF. The genes are TRBV7-9 and TRBJ1-2, with 11 bases that match TRBD1. This CDR3 has 16 amino acids. Germline CDR1 is SEHNR and CDR2 is FQNEAQ (reference sequence). V gave up 0 bases and J gave up 4 bases; unmatched junction bases: 4.

The CDR3 nucleotides are TGCGCCAGCAGCCCCAATGCAGGGGGCGGCACCGGGGAGCTGTTTTTT. It translates to CASSPNAGGGTGELFF. The genes are TRBV5-1 and TRBJ2-2; 8 bases fit TRBD1. After removal of 4 bases from V and 4 bases from J, the junction contained 9 bases not matched to a gene. This CDR3 comprises 16 residues. CDR1 is SGHRS and CDR2 is YFSETQ in the germline V gene.

The J gene is TRBJ2-1, the V gene TRBV7-3, with 12 bases lining up with TRBD2. Losses at the gene ends were 4 bases for V and 2 bases for J; bases not matched to a gene: 3. The CDR3 has 16 amino acids. Looked up from germline, CDR1 is SGHTA and CDR2 is FQGTGA. The DNA for the CDR3 is TGTGCCAGCAGCTCTCGGACTAGCGGGACCTACAATGAGCAGTTCTTC. Protein product: CASSSRTSGTYNEQFF.

The J gene is TRBJ1-5, the V gene TRBV5-6, with D maybe TRBD1 (5 bases). There are 13 residues in the CDR3. In germline, CDR1 is SGHDT, CDR2 YYEEEE. The V end lost 2 bases, the J end lost 5 bases, and 8 bases lay between the germline ends. CDR3 in DNA: TGTGCCAGCAGCTTAACAGGAGATCAGCCCCAGCATTTT. This gives the protein CASSLTGDQPQHF.

This rearrangement joins TRBV18 to TRBJ1-5; the match to TRBD1 covers 7 bases. The germline CDR1 and CDR2 sequences are KGHSH and LQKENI. The CDR3 covers 14 residues. J lost 6 bases, V lost 8 bases, and 10 bases had no gene match. CDR3 in amino acids: CASTVDREGQPQHF. The CDR3 nucleotides read TGTGCCAGCACCGTAGACAGGGAAGGTCAGCCCCAGCATTTT.

In DNA, the CDR3 is TGTGCCAGCAGCCTGACGGGACAGGAAATCGGCACTGAAGCTTTCTTT. Translated: CASSLTGQEIGTEAFF. V is TRBV7-2 and J is TRBJ1-1, with TRBD1 matching 8 bases. Germline assignment: CDR1 SGHTA and CDR2 FQGNSA. This CDR3 spans 16 amino acids. The ends lost 5 bases at V and 4 bases at J; junction bases unmatched: 12.

The V and J genes are TRBV6-2 or TRBV6-3 and TRBJ2-1; TRBD2 agrees at 8 bases. CDR3 length equals 17 residues. CDR1 MNHEY and CDR2 SVGEGT come from the germline V gene. With 3 bases clipped from V and 8 bases from J, the junction kept 15 bases outside the gene matches. The CDR3, as DNA: TGTGCCAGCAGTTATTTATACCTAGCGGGCCAGAGGGATGAGCAGTTCTTC. This translates into CASSYLYLAGQRDEQFF.

V and J are TRBV5-1 and TRBJ1-1; D gene unclear. There are 16 residues in the CDR3. The V end was cut by 2 bases, the J end by 3 bases, with 17 bases between. In germline, CDR1 is SGHRS, CDR2 YFSETQ. The CDR3 coding sequence is TGCGCCAGCAGCTTAGGAGGGTCCGCTGGGTACACTGAAGCTTTCTTT. Residues: CASSLGGSAGYTEAFF.

The CDR3 region is CASSPSVWTGTFADTQYF. CDR3 nucleotides: TGTGCCAGCTCACCATCTGTATGGACAGGGACTTTCGCAGATACGCAGTATTTT. The chain joins TRBV18 to TRBJ2-3; 8 nucleotides align to TRBD1. The CDR3 loop spans 18 amino acids. In germline, CDR1 is KGHSH, CDR2 LQKENI. V lost 2 bases to trimming and J lost 4 bases; unmatched junction nucleotides: 14.

This clone showed up just a few times. The chain employs TRBV2 and TRBJ1-5, with D perhaps matching TRBD1 (6 bases). Trimming shortened V by 5 bases and J by 7 bases, and 15 bases separated the two germline ends. CDR3 length: 14 amino acids. Germline V gene lookup returns CDR1 SNHLY and CDR2 FYNNEI. The CDR3 loop reads CASSWGQGGQPQHF. CDR3 nucleotide sequence: TGTGCCAGCAGTTGGGGGCAGGGTGGCCAGCCCCAGCATTTT. The whole variable domain, filled in from reference TRBV2 and TRBJ1-5, reads EPEVTQTPSHQVTQMGQEVILRCVPISNHLYFYWYRQILGQKVEFLVSFYNNEISEKSEIFDDQFSVERPDGSNFTLKIRSTKLEDSAMYFCASSWGQGGQPQHFGDGTRLSIL.

The chain links TRBV6-6 to TRBJ1-2; TRBD1 matches at 10 bases. Germline V lookup: CDR1 MNHNY, CDR2 SVGAGI (reference sequence). CDR3 length: 16 residues. V was pared by 5 bases and J by 2 bases, with 8 bases of the junction left unmatched. CDR3: CASSRQGADQNYGYTF. DNA of the CDR3: TGTGCCAGCAGTCGACAGGGGGCCGATCAAAACTATGGCTACACCTTC.